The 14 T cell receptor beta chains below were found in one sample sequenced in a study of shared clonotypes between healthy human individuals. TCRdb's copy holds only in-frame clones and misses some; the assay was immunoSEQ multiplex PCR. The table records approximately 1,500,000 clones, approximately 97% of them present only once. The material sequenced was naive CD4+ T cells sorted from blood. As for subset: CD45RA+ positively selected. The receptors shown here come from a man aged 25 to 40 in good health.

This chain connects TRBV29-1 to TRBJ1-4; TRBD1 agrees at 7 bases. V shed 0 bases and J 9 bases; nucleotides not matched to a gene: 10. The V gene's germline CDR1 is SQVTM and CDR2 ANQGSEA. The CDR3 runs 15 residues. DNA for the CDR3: TGCAGCGTTGAAGATCCTGGGAAAGGGGGCCAAAAACTGTTTTTT. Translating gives CSVEDPGKGGQKLFF. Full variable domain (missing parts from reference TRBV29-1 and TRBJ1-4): SAVISQKPSRDICQRGTSLTIQCQVDSQVTMMFWYRQQPGQSLTLIATANQGSEATYESGFVIDKFPISRPNLTFSTLTVSNMSPEDSSIYLCSVEDPGKGGQKLFFGSGTQLSVL.

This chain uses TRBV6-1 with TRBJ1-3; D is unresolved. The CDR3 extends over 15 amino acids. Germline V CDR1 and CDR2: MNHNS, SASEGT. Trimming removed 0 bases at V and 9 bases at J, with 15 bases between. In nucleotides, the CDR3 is TGTGCCAGCAGTGAAGCGAGGTGGGCTGCGGGCACCATATATTTT. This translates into CASSEARWAAGTIYF.

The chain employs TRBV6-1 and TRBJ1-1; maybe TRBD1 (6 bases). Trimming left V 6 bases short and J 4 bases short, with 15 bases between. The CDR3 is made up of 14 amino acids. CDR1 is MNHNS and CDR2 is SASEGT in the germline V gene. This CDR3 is CASSTGFEGTEAFF. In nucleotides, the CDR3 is TGTGCCAGCAGCACAGGGTTTGAGGGCACTGAAGCTTTCTTT.

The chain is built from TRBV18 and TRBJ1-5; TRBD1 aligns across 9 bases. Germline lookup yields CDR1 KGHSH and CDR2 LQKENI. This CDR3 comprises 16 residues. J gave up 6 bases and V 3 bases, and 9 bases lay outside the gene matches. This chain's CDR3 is CASSPGTGFTTQPQHF. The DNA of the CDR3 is TGTGCCAGCTCACCCGGGACAGGGTTTACAACTCAGCCCCAGCATTTT. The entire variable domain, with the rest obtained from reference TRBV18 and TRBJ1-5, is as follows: NAGVMQNPRHLVRRRGQEARLRCSPMKGHSHVYWYRQLPEEGLKFMVYLQKENIIDESGMPKERFSAEFPKEGPSILRIQQVVRGDSAAYFCASSPGTGFTTQPQHFGDGTRLSIL.

The CDR3: CASRRVEPYNEQFF. The DNA for the CDR3 is TGTGCCAGCAGGAGGGTCGAACCCTACAATGAGCAGTTCTTC. The rearrangement joins TRBV28 to TRBJ2-1; TRBD2 is a possible D gene (5 bases). V was shortened by 6 bases and J by 2 bases, with 11 bases between the two germline ends. This CDR3 contains 14 residues. Germline CDR1 and CDR2: MDHEN and SYDVKM. Based on the CDR3 plus reference TRBV28 and TRBJ2-1, the full variable domain is DVKVTQSSRYLVKRTGEKVFLECVQDMDHENMFWYRQDPGLGLRLIYFSYDVKMKEKGDIPEGYSVSREKKERFSLILESASTNQTSMYLCASRRVEPYNEQFFGPGTRLTVL.

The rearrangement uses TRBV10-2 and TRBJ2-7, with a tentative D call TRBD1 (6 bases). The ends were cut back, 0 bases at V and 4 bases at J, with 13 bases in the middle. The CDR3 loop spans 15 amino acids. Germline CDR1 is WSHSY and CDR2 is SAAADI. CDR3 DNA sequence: TGCGCCAGCAGTGAGTCTCAGGGGTTAGTTTACGAGCAGTACTTC. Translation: CASSESQGLVYEQYF.

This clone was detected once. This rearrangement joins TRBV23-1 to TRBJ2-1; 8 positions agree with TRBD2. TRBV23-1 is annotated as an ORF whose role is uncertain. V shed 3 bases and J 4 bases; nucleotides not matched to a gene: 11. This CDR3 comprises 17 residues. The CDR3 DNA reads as TGCGCCAGCAGTCACCTGAAACTAGCGGTGAATTACAATGAGCAGTTCTTC. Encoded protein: CASSHLKLAVNYNEQFF.

CDR3 region: CASSQSGSSYNEQFF. CDR3 bases: TGTGCCAGCAGTCAATCAGGGAGCTCCTACAATGAGCAGTTCTTC. The rearrangement uses TRBV6-6 and TRBJ2-1, with D possibly called TRBD1 or TRBD2 (5 bases each). The V end was cut by 5 bases, the J end by 0 bases, with 11 bases between. The CDR3 has 15 residues. The V gene's germline CDR1 is MNHNY and CDR2 SVGAGI (reference sequence).

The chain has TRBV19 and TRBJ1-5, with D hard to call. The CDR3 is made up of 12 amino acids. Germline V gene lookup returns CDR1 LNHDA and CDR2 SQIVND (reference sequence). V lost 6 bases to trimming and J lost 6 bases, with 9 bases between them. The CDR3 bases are TGTGCCAGTAGCCACATTCCTCAGCCCCAGCATTTT. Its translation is CASSHIPQPQHF. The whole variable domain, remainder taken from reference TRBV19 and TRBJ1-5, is DGGITQSPKYLFRKEGQNVTLSCEQNLNHDAMYWYRQDPGQGLRLIYYSQIVNDFQKGDIAEGYSVSREKKESFPLTVTSAQKNPTAFYLCASSHIPQPQHFGDGTRLSIL.

CDR3 DNA sequence: TGTGCCAGCAGCCTAGCGGGAGTTTACTACGAGCAGTACTTC. Residues: CASSLAGVYYEQYF. V gene TRBV11-2 combines with J gene TRBJ2-7; 10 bases line up with TRBD2. This CDR3 has 14 amino acids. The V gene's germline CDR1 is SGHAT and CDR2 FQNNGV. V lost 5 bases and J lost 3; bases outside the gene matches: 4.

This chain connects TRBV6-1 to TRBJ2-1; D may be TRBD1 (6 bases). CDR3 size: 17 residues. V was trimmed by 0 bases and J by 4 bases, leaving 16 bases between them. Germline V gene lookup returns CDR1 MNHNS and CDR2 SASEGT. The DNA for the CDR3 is TGTGCCAGCAGTGAAGCAGGAAAGGGGGTCCCTTACAATGAGCAGTTCTTC. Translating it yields CASSEAGKGVPYNEQFF.

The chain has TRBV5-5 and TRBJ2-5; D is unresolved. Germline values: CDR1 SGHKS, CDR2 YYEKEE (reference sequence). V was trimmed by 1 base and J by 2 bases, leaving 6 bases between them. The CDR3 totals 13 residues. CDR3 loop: CASSLIGQETQYF. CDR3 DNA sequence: TGTGCCAGCAGCTTGATAGGGCAAGAGACCCAGTACTTC. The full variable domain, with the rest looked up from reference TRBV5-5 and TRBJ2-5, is DAGVTQSPTHLIKTRGQQVTLRCSPISGHKSVSWYQQVLGQGPQFIFQYYEKEERGRGNFPDRFSARQFPNYSSELNVNALLLGDSALYLCASSLIGQETQYFGPGTRLLVL.

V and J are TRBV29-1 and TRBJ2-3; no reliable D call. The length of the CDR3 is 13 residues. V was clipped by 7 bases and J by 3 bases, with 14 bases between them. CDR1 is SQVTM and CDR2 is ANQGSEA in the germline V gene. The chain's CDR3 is CSAIPSETDTQYF. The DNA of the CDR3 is TGCAGCGCTATTCCCTCAGAGACAGATACGCAGTATTTT.

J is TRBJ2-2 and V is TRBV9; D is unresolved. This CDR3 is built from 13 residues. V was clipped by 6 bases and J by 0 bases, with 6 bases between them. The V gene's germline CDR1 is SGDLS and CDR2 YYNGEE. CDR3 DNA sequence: TGTGCCAGCACCCCAGCGAACACCGGGGAGCTGTTTTTT. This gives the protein CASTPANTGELFF.